Described below is a single TCR beta chain sequence and its context. This clonotype was counted ten times or more. Its antigen is unknown. No base qualities exist here, and no much larger clone lies one base off it. TCR beta CDR3 regions were amplified from RNA transcripts. The TCR CDR3 was subjected to a first round of RT-PCR using the HTBI primer set and the Qiagen OneStep RT-PCR kit. A second multiplex PCR round built the libraries, followed by size selection and purification. Libraries were sequenced paired-end with 100 bp reads on an Illumina HiSeq2000. Processing in the source paper ran as follows. SOAPnuke was used to process the raw data, with reads discarded if the reads contained adapters or uncalled bases, had a mean Phred below 15, or lacked an exact constant-primer or identifier match. High-quality paired reads were merged with COPE v1.2.5, and unique nucleotide sequences were defined as clonotypes. Clonotypes were aligned to IMGT TRBV, TRBD and TRBJ reference segments using MiTCR v1.1. The analysis included only V-J combinations with a frequency above 0.0001, which together covered 99% to 99.2% of the repertoires. A TCS score was defined as the ratio of F50 (clonal expansion) to E x V (chaos), with BLOSUM62-based TCRdist applied between CDR3 peptides within each V-J. Welch's t-statistics and random forest reduced 514 V-J features to 13, which were used in a naive Bayes classifier (R e1071). The raw public reads went through TCRdb reprocessing: fastp at Q25, MiXCR clone calling, in-frame beta chains kept. Each record represents a unique CDR3 protein, reported with the most common genes and DNA among its rows. Here the V and J calls rest on TCRdb's processing, not on the authors' analysis. The sample table holds fewer than 750,000 distinct CDR3 sequences, of which around 13% were seen once. In total, the top ten clones hold under 15% of the sample.

The data were obtained in a study of T cells in Graves' hyperthyroidism and ophthalmopathy (dated by TCRdb to between 2018 and 2021). Background for the entire study: Peripheral blood samples were taken at the time of initial diagnosis, prior to any treatment. Whether ophthalmopathy could be predicted prospectively was tested in an independent validation cohort made up of 18 hyperthyroidism patients plus 17 patients who later progressed to ophthalmopathy. TCR V-J signatures able to tell the groups apart were searched for in a discovery cohort of approximately 95 patients, of whom 43 had Graves' ophthalmopathy and roughly 57 had stable Graves' hyperthyroidism. In addition, the study compared T-cell repertoires in thyroid tissue and in blood from roughly 6 Graves' hyperthyroidism patients. After sampling, hyperthyroidism patients received methimazole starting at 30 mg daily, and ophthalmopathy patients received high-dose intravenous methylprednisolone. For training and testing, the roughly 93 patients in the discovery cohort were randomly divided in a 7:3 ratio. The paper describes TCR Vbeta CDR3 sequencing of some 130 peripheral blood samples, made up of 43 ophthalmopathy patients, 70 to 80 hyperthyroidism patients and some 17 progressor patients.

Ophthalmopathy patients had moderately to severely active disease, with a Clinical Activity Score of 3 or more, a NOSPECS grade of 4 or more, and a disease duration of less than 3 months. Exclusion was applied to patients with uncontrolled infections, other autoimmune diseases, pregnancy or lactation. Diagnoses were based on clinical symptoms, serum thyroxine and TRAb, thyroid ultrasound and orbital computed tomography. PBMCs were isolated from 10 ml of fresh peripheral blood by Ficoll-Paque density gradient centrifugation. Total RNA was extracted with Trizol reagent, and quality was checked on an Agilent 2100 Bioanalyzer. Trimming takes 0 bases from V and 4 bases from J, and the germline ends sit 12 bases apart. Including the terminal cysteine and phenylalanine, the CDR3 comprises 15 residues. Just the 45-base CDR3 DNA is kept, in frame starting at base 1. From the germline V gene, CDR1 is SNHLY and CDR2 is FYNNEI.

Broader findings and caveats from the paper: Most expanded thyroid clonotypes (frequency above 0.001) were also detected in blood, a finding suggesting that blood repertoires may reflect thyroid immune responses. In cross-validation, a model built on a 13 V-J signature told ophthalmopathy apart from stable hyperthyroidism with approximately 90% sensitivity and roughly 81% specificity, and in testing the same model reached 80%/75%. In validation, progression to ophthalmopathy was predicted by the model with nearly 71% sensitivity and nearly 75% specificity, a median of approximately 6.5 months before onset. Sample size was not statistically predetermined, and blinding of investigators to group allocation was not performed.

The specimen sequenced was blood. The chain uses TRBV2 and TRBJ1-1; TRBD1 is possibly the D segment (5 matching bases). This TCR came from a woman aged 45-65 years with Graves' ophthalmopathy. CDR3 region: CASSEARGGSTEAFF. The base sequence is TGTGCCAGCAGTGAAGCGCGCGGGGGGAGCACTGAAGCTTTCTTT.